This TCR beta chain emerged from a study of T cells in Graves' hyperthyroidism and ophthalmopathy. Study details: Peripheral blood was drawn at first diagnosis, prior to all treatment.

TCR beta CDR3 region amplification was performed from RNA transcripts. First-round RT-PCR with HTBI primers amplified the TCR CDR3 region. A single record per CDR3 protein comes from TCRdb applying MiXCR to the multiplex PCR reads. This sample has about 720,000 distinct CDR3 sequences, with around 17% found just once. Trimming removed 6 bases at V and 8 bases at J, with 13 bases between. The CDR3 has 12 residues. This clonotype came up many times. The V and J genes are TRBV12-3 or TRBV12-4 and TRBJ1-2; D ambiguous. Specimen: blood. This receptor was identified in a young man with Graves' hyperthyroidism. The CDR3 DNA sequence: TGTGCCAGCAGCGTCCGCGGGGTCGGCTACACCTTC. Residues: CASSVRGVGYTF.